The rows below give T cell receptor beta chains drawn from one sample of a study of blood T cell repertoires in COVID-19. Clones were sequenced by immunoSEQ multiplex PCR, and TCRdb holds only the in-frame ones, with some missing. The sample includes some 60,000 clones, 75% to 85% of them seen just once. The sample taken for sequencing was peripheral blood. The receptors were sampled from a man in his fifties or sixties with COVID-19, enrolled during active disease. Both conserved end residues are part of each CDR3. Each record gives: V gene, CDR3 length, clone size, J gene, D gene, CDR3 DNA, CDR3 protein. The D gene is left open where the match is weak. Clone size appears in some rows only: once, few, many, or a class for an expanded clone.

TRBV6-6	12	NA	TRBJ2-7	NA	TGTGCCAGCACCCCCTCGTCTCGCGAGCAGTACTTC	CASTPSSREQYF
TRBV20-1	11	NA	TRBJ2-7	NA	TGCAGTGCGGCGACGGGTGCAGAGCAGTACTTC	CSAATGAEQYF
TRBV7-8	12	NA	TRBJ2-2	NA	TGTGCCAGCAGCCTCGGCACCGGGGAGCTGTTTTTT	CASSLGTGELFF
TRBV9	15	NA	TRBJ2-7	TRBD1	TGTGCCAGCAGCCAGGGGGACAGGAGCTCCTACGAGCAGTACTTC	CASSQGDRSSYEQYF
TRBV5-1	14	NA	TRBJ2-7	TRBD2	TGCGCCAGCAGCCTAACTAGCGGGAGCCACGAGCAGTACTTC	CASSLTSGSHEQYF
TRBV2	12	NA	TRBJ2-7	NA	TGTGCCAGCCTTGCTAGCGCCCACGAGCAGTACTTC	CASLASAHEQYF
TRBV6-2/TRBV6-3	15	NA	TRBJ2-1	TRBD2	TGTGCCAGCACCCCTCCTAGGCGGGGGAAAAATGAGCAGTTCTTC	CASTPPRRGKNEQFF
TRBV24-1	16	NA	TRBJ2-1	TRBD2	TGTGCCACCAGTGACTTACTAGCGGGAAATAACAATGAGCAGTTCTTC	CATSDLLAGNNNEQFF
TRBV7-9	19	NA	TRBJ2-7	TRBD1	TGTGCCAGCAGCTTAGCGGGGACAGTCGGAGGACTCCGTATGGGGGAGCAGTACTTC	CASSLAGTVGGLRMGEQYF
TRBV11-2	15	NA	TRBJ2-1	TRBD1	TGTGCCAGCAGCCCTTACCGACAGGGTAGAGATGAGCAGTTCTTC	CASSPYRQGRDEQFF
TRBV30	12	NA	TRBJ2-3	NA	TGTGCCTGGAGTGTACGGTCAGATACGCAGTATTTT	CAWSVRSDTQYF
TRBV6-5	12	NA	TRBJ1-2	TRBD1	TGTGCCAGCATGCGGGACAGCTATGGCTACACCTTC	CASMRDSYGYTF
TRBV5-6	13	NA	TRBJ1-1	NA	TGTGCCAGCAGCTACCGGGGGAACACTGAAGCTTTCTTT	CASSYRGNTEAFF
TRBV2	13	NA	TRBJ1-2	TRBD1	TGTGCCAGACTTGGACAGGGCCAGCCATGGGGCACCTTC	CARLGQGQPWGTF
TRBV30	12	once	TRBJ1-1	NA	TGTGCCTGGAGAGTGGGAGGATTTGAAGCTTTCTTT	CAWRVGGFEAFF
TRBV4-1	13	few	TRBJ1-2	TRBD1	TGCGCCAGCAGCCAAGGACAGGGCGGTGGCTACACCTTC	CASSQGQGGGYTF
TRBV7-9	15	NA	TRBJ1-4	TRBD1	TGTGCCAGCAGCTCGGACAGGGGACGTAATGAAAAACTGTTTTTT	CASSSDRGRNEKLFF
TRBV5-4	14	few	TRBJ2-7	TRBD2	TGTGCCAGCAGCTTGACTAGCGGGAGGGTTGAGCAGTACTTC	CASSLTSGRVEQYF
TRBV9	15	NA	TRBJ2-7	NA	TGTGCCAGCAGCTTACGTGCCGACAAGTCCTACGAGCAGTACTTC	CASSLRADKSYEQYF
TRBV18	14	few	TRBJ1-6	NA	TGTGCCAGCTCACCTAACAGGGCCGATTCACCCCTCCACTTT	CASSPNRADSPLHF
TRBV7-2	15	NA	TRBJ2-1	NA	TGTGCCAGCAGTGACAGGAGATTCTCCTACAATGAGCAGTTCTTC	CASSDRRFSYNEQFF
TRBV7-9	17	NA	TRBJ2-5	TRBD2	TGTGCCAGCAGCCCAACAAAGACTAGCGGGGGGCAAGAGACCCAGTACTTC	CASSPTKTSGGQETQYF
TRBV5-4	16	NA	TRBJ2-2	NA	TGTGCCAGCAGCTCCGAAAAGGAGCCTAACACCGGGGAGCTGTTTTTT	CASSSEKEPNTGELFF
TRBV7-9	18	NA	TRBJ1-2	NA	TGTGCCAGCAGCGACCCAGGGGTCTTCGGGTCAGATAACTATGGCTACACCTTC	CASSDPGVFGSDNYGYTF
TRBV9	16	NA	TRBJ2-1	TRBD2	TGTGCCAGCAGCGTAGAAGGCGGGAGACCCTACAATGAGCAGTTCTTC	CASSVEGGRPYNEQFF
TRBV7-8	15	NA	TRBJ2-5	TRBD2	TGTGCCAGCAGCCCAGGACTAGCGGGGGTAGAGACCCAGTACTTC	CASSPGLAGVETQYF
TRBV27	13	NA	TRBJ2-3	TRBD2	TGTGCCAGCCAACTAGCGGCCACAGATACGCAGTATTTT	CASQLAATDTQYF
TRBV19	13	few	TRBJ2-7	NA	TGTGCCAGGGGGGGGCCCCCACCCTACGAGCAGTACTTC	CARGGPPPYEQYF
TRBV13	16	NA	TRBJ2-2	NA	TGTGCCAGCAGCCCAACCCGGCGGACGAACACCGGGGAGCTGTTTTTT	CASSPTRRTNTGELFF
TRBV5-4	11	NA	TRBJ2-7	TRBD1	TGTGCCAGCAGCAGGACAGGCGAGCAGTACTTC	CASSRTGEQYF
TRBV5-1	14	NA	TRBJ2-7	NA	TGCGCCAGCAGCTTGGGGGGGGACGGCTACGAGCAGTACTTC	CASSLGGDGYEQYF
TRBV19	14	NA	TRBJ1-5	NA	TGTGCCAGTAGTCCCCGGGACTCCCGCTCTCTCCAGCATTTT	CASSPRDSRSLQHF
TRBV5-1	15	NA	TRBJ2-3	NA	TGCGCCAGCAGCTTGGTCGGGTCCCCCACAGATACGCAGTATTTT	CASSLVGSPTDTQYF
TRBV9	14	NA	TRBJ2-3	TRBD1	TGTGCCAGCAGCGCGGGACAGGGCACAGATACGCAGTATTTT	CASSAGQGTDTQYF
TRBV4-1	16	NA	TRBJ2-1	TRBD2	TGCGCCAGCAGCCAAACCGGGACTAGCGAGAACAATGAGCAGTTCTTC	CASSQTGTSENNEQFF
TRBV3-1/TRBV3-2	17	NA	TRBJ2-1	NA	TGTGCCAGCAGCCAAGTACGGCTAGTTCGGGGAATTAATGAGCAGTTCTTC	CASSQVRLVRGINEQFF
TRBV3-1/TRBV3-2	14	NA	TRBJ1-5	NA	TGTGCCAGCAGCCAAGTTACAGCCGATCAGCCCCAGCATTTT	CASSQVTADQPQHF
TRBV5-6	15	NA	TRBJ2-2	TRBD1	TGTGCCAGCAGGCTGGCGGGCAGGGGGACCGGGGAGCTGTTTTTT	CASRLAGRGTGELFF
TRBV30	14	NA	TRBJ2-5	NA	TGTGCCTGGAGTGGTAGCAGTTTCCAAGAGACCCAGTACTTC	CAWSGSSFQETQYF
TRBV5-4	15	NA	TRBJ2-3	TRBD2	TGTGCCAGCAGCTTGGGCCTAGCGGCCACAGATACGCAGTATTTT	CASSLGLAATDTQYF
TRBV29-1	14	once	TRBJ1-1	TRBD1	TGCAGCGTTGAACGTTCAGGGGGGAACACTGAAGCTTTCTTT	CSVERSGGNTEAFF
TRBV13	15	NA	TRBJ2-5	TRBD2	TGTGCCAGCAGCTTAGTGGCGGGAGGGCCCGAGACCCAGTACTTC	CASSLVAGGPETQYF
TRBV28	16	NA	TRBJ2-7	NA	TGTGCCAGCAGGACCCGTTTGCAACAGGGGAGGAGCGAGCAGTACTTC	CASRTRLQQGRSEQYF
TRBV19	17	NA	TRBJ2-1	TRBD2	TGTGCCAGTAGTATCCATTTACTAGCGGGAGTAGTCAATGAGCAGTTCTTC	CASSIHLLAGVVNEQFF
TRBV4-2	13	few	TRBJ1-2	NA	TGTGCCAGCAGCCAAGATAACAGGGAGAACTACACCTTC	CASSQDNRENYTF
TRBV7-9	16	NA	TRBJ2-5	NA	TGTGCCAGCAGCGGGTACAGGCGTGGTCACAGAGAGACCCAGTACTTC	CASSGYRRGHRETQYF
TRBV18	14	NA	TRBJ2-1	TRBD1	TGTGCCGCCCGTCGGACAGGGGGTTTAAATGAGCAGTTCTTC	CAARRTGGLNEQFF
TRBV2	14	NA	TRBJ2-4	NA	TGTGCCAGCAGTGAGAGGTTCACCAAAAACATTCAGTACTTC	CASSERFTKNIQYF
TRBV6-5	15	NA	TRBJ2-1	NA	TGTGCCAGCTCGGAAGGAGTGTTCTCGGGCAATGAGCAGTTCTTC	CASSEGVFSGNEQFF
TRBV20-1	11	NA	TRBJ2-1	TRBD2	TGCAGTGCTGGGGGGGTCAATGAGCAGTTCTTC	CSAGGVNEQFF
TRBV11-3	14	NA	TRBJ2-1	TRBD2	TGTGCCAGCAGCTTAGATCCGGGGGGGAATGAGCAGTTCTTC	CASSLDPGGNEQFF
TRBV5-1	15	NA	TRBJ2-2	TRBD2	TGCGCCAGCAGCTTGGCAACGGGGGGCACCGGGGAGCTGTTTTTT	CASSLATGGTGELFF
TRBV5-5	15	NA	TRBJ2-5	TRBD1	TGTGCCAGCAGCCGGCTGACAGGGAACCAAGAGACCCAGTACTTC	CASSRLTGNQETQYF
TRBV7-9	15	NA	TRBJ2-2	TRBD2	TGTGCCAGCAGCTTGACTAGCGGAGACACCGGGGAGCTGTTTTTT	CASSLTSGDTGELFF
TRBV6-6	15	NA	TRBJ2-2	TRBD1	TGTGCCAGCAGTGGCCGGACAGGGGACACCGGGGAGCTGTTTTTT	CASSGRTGDTGELFF